This TCR beta chain was found in a study of early T cells in non-severe SARS-CoV-2 infection. Looking at the study overall: Unsorted whole-blood RNA was sequenced in bulk, leaving chains unpaired.

Study-wide points: Anti-spike CD8 responses were favored by VDJdb matching, which missed private and CD4 specificities.

Note on this clonotype: Its antigen is currently unknown.

As part of library construction, unique molecular identifiers were attached to individual cDNA molecules. TCRdb passed the 5' RACE reads through MiXCR, listing each CDR3 protein once. The sample includes around 78,000 distinct CDR3 sequences, more than 13% seen only once; the top ten take around 3.3%. The CDR3 covers 17 residues. With 1 base removed from V and 3 bases from J, the gap between germline ends came to 13 bases. Germline CDR1 and CDR2: SNHLY and FYNNEI. The sequenced sample was whole blood. The chain has TRBV2 and TRBJ2-6, with D hard to call. This receptor was identified in an adult who was a healthcare worker with PCR-confirmed SARS-CoV-2 infection or an uninfected control (not recorded which). The CDR3 protein is CASSEGLFRDGANVLTF. The CDR3 DNA reads as TGTGCCAGCAGTGAAGGCCTTTTTCGTGATGGGGCCAACGTCCTGACTTTC.